This record looks at one TCR beta chain sequence and its context. Its target is unknown. The CDR3 sequence is 13 residues long. In germline, CDR1 is SQVTM, CDR2 ANQGSEA. Trimming pared 2 bases from V and 2 bases from J, leaving 9 bases between. The data are from a study of Ad26.COV2.S vaccination and SARS-CoV-2 variants. Findings and limits, study-wide: Those who received vaccine or placebo ended up with similar non-spike TCR breadth. Reported findings describe substantial breadth in spike-specific CD8+ and CD4+ T cell responses following vaccination.

Using immunoSEQ multiplex PCR, the repertoire was profiled, and TCRdb retains in-frame clones only, with some absent. The sample consists of roughly 390,000 clones, about 85% of them appearing once. Noted treatment: some 20 received Ad26.COV2.S at low or high dose, single or two shots; roughly five received placebo; per-sample allocation not given. Specimen acquisition occurred on day 63 following the initial vaccine or placebo injection. Source: peripheral blood, taken in a trial of Ad26.COV2.S vaccine versus placebo. This rearrangement joins TRBV29-1 to TRBJ1-2, with unresolved D. The clonotype was recovered from a person between 18 and 60 years old who received the Ad26.COV2.S COVID-19 vaccine or a placebo. The CDR3 DNA reads as TGCAGCGTTGAACGGGCGTTAAACTATGGCTACACCTTC. This encodes CSVERALNYGYTF.